This TCR beta chain was observed in a study of T cell repertoires in cytomegalovirus infection (dated by TCRdb to the late 2010s). In terms of the full investigation: Alongside well-studied HLA-B-restricted epitopes, the peptide stimulations were aimed at recently identified HLA-C-restricted CMV epitopes, whose presentation resists viral immunomodulation. Donor HLA type was relevant to the analysis, as public TCR beta signatures indicated carriage of CMV infection together with the matching HLA type.

Inclusive of the bounding cysteine and phenylalanine, the CDR3 is 16 residues long. Left in the record is the CDR3 DNA by itself, 48 bases read in frame from the first base. CDR1 and CDR2 were assigned from the germline V gene as SGHRS and YFSETQ. Overall study outcomes, separate from this receptor: In the ex vivo response, HLA-C-restricted CMV-specific TCR beta clonotypes were dominant, and in two of eight donors the single most frequent clonotype came from this HLA-C-restricted group. In both this cohort and an independent roughly 400-donor cohort, the cumulative frequency of public TCR beta family members distinguished carriers of CMV infection plus the relevant HLA type.

A word on this clonotype: Its antigen remains undetermined. This may be a read error, as it is one base from a much larger clone.

The sequencing machine was an Illumina HiSeq 1500. TCRdb cleaned the public reads at Q25 with fastp, built clones with MiXCR and kept in-frame beta chains. One record per CDR3 amino acid sequence lists the most common genes and DNA. The sample profile shows 830,000 or so distinct CDR3 sequences; 30% to 35% of them were found once. In total, the top ten clones hold around 11% of the sample. The sample's treatment or condition label, decoded: in vitro stimulation with specific CMV peptide epitopes to enrich CMV-specific T cells. This specimen consisted of cultured CD8+ T cells from PBMCs, obtained from culture after CMV antigen stimulation. The receptor's source is a human donor in good health (CMV status not recorded). Some clones in this sample may be carry-over from other donors' samples. This chain joins TRBV5-1 to TRBJ2-3; 8 bases in between match TRBD2. The DNA sequence is given as TGCGCCAGCAGCCTCATCGGCGGGGGGCTAGGAGATACGCGGTATTTT. Protein translation: CASSLIGGGLGDTRYF.